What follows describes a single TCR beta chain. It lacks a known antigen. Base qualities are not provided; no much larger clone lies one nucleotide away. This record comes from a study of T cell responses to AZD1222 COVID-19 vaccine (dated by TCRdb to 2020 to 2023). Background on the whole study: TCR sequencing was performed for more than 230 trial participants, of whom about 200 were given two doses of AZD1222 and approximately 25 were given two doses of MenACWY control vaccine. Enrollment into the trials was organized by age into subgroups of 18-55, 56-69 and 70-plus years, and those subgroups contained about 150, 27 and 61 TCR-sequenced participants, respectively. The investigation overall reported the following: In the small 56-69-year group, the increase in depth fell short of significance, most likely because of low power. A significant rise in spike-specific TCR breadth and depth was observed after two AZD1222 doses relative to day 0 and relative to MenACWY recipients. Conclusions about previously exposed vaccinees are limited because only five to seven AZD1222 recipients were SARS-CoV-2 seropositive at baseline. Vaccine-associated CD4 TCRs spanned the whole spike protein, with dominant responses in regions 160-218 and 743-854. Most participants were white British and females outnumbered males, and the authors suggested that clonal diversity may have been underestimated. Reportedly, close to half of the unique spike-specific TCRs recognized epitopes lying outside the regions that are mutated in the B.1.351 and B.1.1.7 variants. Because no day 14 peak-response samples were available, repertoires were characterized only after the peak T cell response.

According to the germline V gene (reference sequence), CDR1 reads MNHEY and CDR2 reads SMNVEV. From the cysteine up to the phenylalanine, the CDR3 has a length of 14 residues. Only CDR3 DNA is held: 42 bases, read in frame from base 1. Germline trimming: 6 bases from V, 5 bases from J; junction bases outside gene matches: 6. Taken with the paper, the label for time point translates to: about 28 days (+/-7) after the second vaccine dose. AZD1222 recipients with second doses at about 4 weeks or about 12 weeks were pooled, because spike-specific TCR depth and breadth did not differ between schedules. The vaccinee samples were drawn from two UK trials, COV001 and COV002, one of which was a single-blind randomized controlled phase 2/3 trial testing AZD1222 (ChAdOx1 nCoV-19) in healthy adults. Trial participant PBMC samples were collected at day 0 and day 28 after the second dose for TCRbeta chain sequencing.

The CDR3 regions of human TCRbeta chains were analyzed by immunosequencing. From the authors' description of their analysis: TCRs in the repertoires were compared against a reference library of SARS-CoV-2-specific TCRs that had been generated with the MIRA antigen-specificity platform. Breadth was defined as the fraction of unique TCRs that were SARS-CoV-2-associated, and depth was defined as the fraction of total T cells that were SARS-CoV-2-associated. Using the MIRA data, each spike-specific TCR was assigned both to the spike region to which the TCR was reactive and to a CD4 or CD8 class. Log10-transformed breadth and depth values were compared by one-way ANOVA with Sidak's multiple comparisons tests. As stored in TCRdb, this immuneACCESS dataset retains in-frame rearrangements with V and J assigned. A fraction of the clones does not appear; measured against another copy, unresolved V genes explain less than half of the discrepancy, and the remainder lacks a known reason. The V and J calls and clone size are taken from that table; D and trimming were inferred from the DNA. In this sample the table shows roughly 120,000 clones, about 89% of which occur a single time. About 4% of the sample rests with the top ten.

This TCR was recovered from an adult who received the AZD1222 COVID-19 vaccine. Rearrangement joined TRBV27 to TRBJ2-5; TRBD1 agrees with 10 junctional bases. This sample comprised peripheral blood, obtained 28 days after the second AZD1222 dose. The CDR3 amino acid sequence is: CASSPTGGQETQYF. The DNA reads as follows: TGTGCCAGCAGCCCGACAGGGGGCCAGGAGACCCAGTACTTC.